This TCR beta chain was sequenced during a study of blood T cell repertoires in COVID-19. Background on the study: Samples taken during acute and convalescent COVID-19 were collected in the United States, Italy and Spain.

The data were produced by immunoSEQ multiplex PCR, yet TCRdb's version contains in-frame clones alone and is incomplete. Seen here are around 370,000 clones, more than 70% observed once, and the top ten hold about 1.1%. Recovered participants had two consecutive negative NP/OP PCR tests, healthcare professional clearance, or symptom resolution. CDR3 length: 14 residues. Trimming cost V 0 bases and J 0 bases, with 5 bases left between them. The germline V gene has CDR1 SGHTA and CDR2 FQGTGA. This clonotype was obtained from a woman aged 18 to 35 who had recovered from COVID-19. Specimen: PBMCs or T cells enriched from blood (not recorded which). This rearrangement joins TRBV7-3 to TRBJ1-1; D call uncertain. The CDR3 DNA is TGTGCCAGCAGCTTAACGTTCGTGAACACTGAAGCTTTCTTT. Protein sequence: CASSLTFVNTEAFF. The full variable domain, its missing parts supplied by reference TRBV7-3 and TRBJ1-1, is GAGVSQTPSNKVTEKGKYVELRCDPISGHTALYWYRQSLGQGPEFLIYFQGTGAADDSGLPNDRFFAVRPEGSVSTLKIQRTERGDSAVYLCASSLTFVNTEAFFGQGTRLTVV.